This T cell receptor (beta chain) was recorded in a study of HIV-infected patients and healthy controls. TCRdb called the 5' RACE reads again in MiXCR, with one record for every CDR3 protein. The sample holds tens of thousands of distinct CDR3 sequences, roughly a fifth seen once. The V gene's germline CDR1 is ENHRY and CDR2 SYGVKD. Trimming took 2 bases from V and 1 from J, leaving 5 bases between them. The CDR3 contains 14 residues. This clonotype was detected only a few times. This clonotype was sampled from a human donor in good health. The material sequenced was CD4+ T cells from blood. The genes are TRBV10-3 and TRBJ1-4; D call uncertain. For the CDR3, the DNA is TGTGCCATCAGTGAGGGTCTAACTAATGAAAAACTGTTTTTT. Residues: CAISEGLTNEKLFF.